This is a list of T cell receptor beta chains from one sample in a study of blood T cells in healthy people across ages. Via MiXCR, TCRdb re-called the 5' RACE reads, giving one row per CDR3 protein. Among around 520,000 distinct CDR3 sequences, around a quarter were seen once, and the ten largest hold 3% to 4%. These data were also reused for a study on T cells of mothers and their children.

Sequenced sample: blood. These receptors all come from a boy aged 2 to 9 in good health. Both conserved end residues are part of each CDR3. Fields, in order: J gene, clone size, V gene, D gene, CDR3 DNA, CDR3 protein. A D gene is named only where the DNA matches it firmly. The size of a clone is reported for some rows only, either as once, few or many, or as a class for expanded clones.

j_gene: TRBJ2-5
abundance: once
v_gene: TRBV4-3
d_gene: .
CDR3nt: TGCGCCAGCAGCCAAGATATGACCCCTTTGCAAGAGACCCAGTACTTC
CDR3aa: CASSQDMTPLQETQYF

j_gene: TRBJ2-1
abundance: few
v_gene: TRBV5-1
d_gene: .
CDR3nt: TGCGCCAGCTGGGAAAGGGGTGAGCAGTTCTTC
CDR3aa: CASWERGEQFF

j_gene: TRBJ2-3
abundance: .
v_gene: TRBV4-2
d_gene: TRBD1
CDR3nt: TGTGCCAGCGGACAACAGGGGGCCCAAGATACGCAGTATTTT
CDR3aa: CASGQQGAQDTQYF

j_gene: TRBJ1-4
abundance: few
v_gene: TRBV20-1
d_gene: TRBD1
CDR3nt: TGCAGTGCTATGACAGGGGAAGGAGAAAAACTGTTTTTT
CDR3aa: CSAMTGEGEKLFF

j_gene: TRBJ2-1
abundance: .
v_gene: TRBV18
d_gene: .
CDR3nt: TGTGCCAGCTCACCTCGCGTACAGGATGAGCAGTTCTTC
CDR3aa: CASSPRVQDEQFF

j_gene: TRBJ2-5
abundance: .
v_gene: TRBV27
d_gene: TRBD2
CDR3nt: TGTGCCAGCAGTTTATCGGGAGCGGGAGTGTCCCAGTACTTC
CDR3aa: CASSLSGAGVSQYF

j_gene: TRBJ2-1
abundance: .
v_gene: TRBV10-3
d_gene: TRBD2
CDR3nt: TGTGCCATCAGTGAGATTTCTAGCGGGAGGATCAACAATGAGCAGTTCTTC
CDR3aa: CAISEISSGRINNEQFF

j_gene: TRBJ1-2
abundance: .
v_gene: TRBV18
d_gene: TRBD1
CDR3nt: TGTGCCAGCTCTCTGGACAGGGGGCTAAACTATGGCTACACCTTC
CDR3aa: CASSLDRGLNYGYTF

j_gene: TRBJ1-1
abundance: few
v_gene: TRBV7-9
d_gene: TRBD1
CDR3nt: TGTGCCAGCAGCTCCTGGGGGGGCCAGGGGGCGTCTGAAGCTTTCTTT
CDR3aa: CASSSWGGQGASEAFF

j_gene: TRBJ1-4
abundance: .
v_gene: TRBV12-3/TRBV12-4
d_gene: .
CDR3nt: TGTGCCAGCAGTTCCGGACTGGGGTTTGAAAAACTGTTTTTT
CDR3aa: CASSSGLGFEKLFF

j_gene: TRBJ2-7
abundance: .
v_gene: TRBV4-3
d_gene: TRBD2
CDR3nt: TGCGCCAGCAGCTCATCGTTGGGGGGTATAGCGGGTAAAACCTACGAGCAGTACTTC
CDR3aa: CASSSSLGGIAGKTYEQYF

j_gene: TRBJ2-1
abundance: many
v_gene: TRBV12-3/TRBV12-4
d_gene: TRBD2
CDR3nt: TGTGCCAGCAGTTTAGCGCTGACTAGCGGTACAGGGCAGTTCTTC
CDR3aa: CASSLALTSGTGQFF

j_gene: TRBJ2-4
abundance: .
v_gene: TRBV6-6
d_gene: .
CDR3nt: TGTGCCAGCAGTTATCTGGGGGAGAACATTCAGTACTTC
CDR3aa: CASSYLGENIQYF

j_gene: TRBJ2-1
abundance: few
v_gene: TRBV7-8
d_gene: .
CDR3nt: TGTGCCAGCAGCTTAGGGGCCCTAGCTTCCGCCGTATACAATGAGCAGTTCTTC
CDR3aa: CASSLGALASAVYNEQFF

j_gene: TRBJ1-1
abundance: .
v_gene: TRBV29-1
d_gene: TRBD1
CDR3nt: TGCAGCGTGCGGACAGGGGCGGGGAACACTGAAGCTTTCTTT
CDR3aa: CSVRTGAGNTEAFF

j_gene: TRBJ2-5
abundance: .
v_gene: TRBV6-5
d_gene: .
CDR3nt: TGTGCCAGCAGTTACTCGAGAACCTCGTTGTACCAAGAGACCCAGTACTTC
CDR3aa: CASSYSRTSLYQETQYF

j_gene: TRBJ2-4
abundance: .
v_gene: TRBV20-1
d_gene: .
CDR3nt: TGCAGTGCTTGGGAGGTCGCCAAAAACATTCAGTACTTC
CDR3aa: CSAWEVAKNIQYF

j_gene: TRBJ2-5
abundance: few
v_gene: TRBV12-3/TRBV12-4
d_gene: TRBD2
CDR3nt: TGTGCCAGCAGTTGGGGCGGGAGTGAGACCCAGTACTTC
CDR3aa: CASSWGGSETQYF

j_gene: TRBJ2-7
abundance: .
v_gene: TRBV19
d_gene: TRBD2
CDR3nt: TGTGCCAGTAGTATTGGGCGGGAGGCGTACGAGCAGTACTTC
CDR3aa: CASSIGREAYEQYF

j_gene: TRBJ2-7
abundance: few
v_gene: TRBV20-1
d_gene: TRBD1
CDR3nt: TGCAGTGCTAGAGATCTAAGGGGGCAGGAGTACGAGCAGTACTTC
CDR3aa: CSARDLRGQEYEQYF

j_gene: TRBJ2-5
abundance: .
v_gene: TRBV7-9
d_gene: .
CDR3nt: TGTGCCAGCAGCTTATTTACCGGGGCTGGCTGGGGGACCCAGTACTTC
CDR3aa: CASSLFTGAGWGTQYF

j_gene: TRBJ2-3
abundance: .
v_gene: TRBV12-3/TRBV12-4
d_gene: .
CDR3nt: TGTGCCAGCAGTTTAGCCCACACGGGCAAAGGCACAGATACGCAGTATTTT
CDR3aa: CASSLAHTGKGTDTQYF

j_gene: TRBJ2-5
abundance: .
v_gene: TRBV5-6
d_gene: .
CDR3nt: TGTGCCAGCAGCTTGGTCCGGGACTTCCAAGAGACCCAGTACTTC
CDR3aa: CASSLVRDFQETQYF

j_gene: TRBJ2-2
abundance: many
v_gene: TRBV29-1
d_gene: .
CDR3nt: TGCAGCGCCAGCCGCAGGGGCGGCACCGGGGAGCTGTTTTTT
CDR3aa: CSASRRGGTGELFF

j_gene: TRBJ2-7
abundance: .
v_gene: TRBV29-1
d_gene: .
CDR3nt: TGCAGCGTTGGTAAGGGAAGCTCCTACGAGCAGTACTTC
CDR3aa: CSVGKGSSYEQYF

j_gene: TRBJ2-1
abundance: few
v_gene: TRBV6-6
d_gene: TRBD2
CDR3nt: TGTGCCAGCAGTCCCCGGGGGGGACACTACAATGAGCAGTTCTTC
CDR3aa: CASSPRGGHYNEQFF

j_gene: TRBJ1-2
abundance: few
v_gene: TRBV2
d_gene: TRBD1
CDR3nt: TGTGCCAGCACCGACCCCGGGACAGGGCGTAATAGTGGCTACACCTTC
CDR3aa: CASTDPGTGRNSGYTF

j_gene: TRBJ2-7
abundance: few
v_gene: TRBV20-1
d_gene: TRBD2
CDR3nt: TGCAGTGCATTCTACGGGACTAGCGTATACTACGAGCAGTACTTC
CDR3aa: CSAFYGTSVYYEQYF

j_gene: TRBJ2-5
abundance: .
v_gene: TRBV20-1
d_gene: .
CDR3nt: TGCAGTGCTAGAGGGGATACCGTCCAAGAGACCCAGTACTTC
CDR3aa: CSARGDTVQETQYF

j_gene: TRBJ2-3
abundance: few
v_gene: TRBV6-1
d_gene: .
CDR3nt: TGTGCCAGCAGAGGGGGAATTGCAGATACGCAGTATTTT
CDR3aa: CASRGGIADTQYF

j_gene: TRBJ2-5
abundance: few
v_gene: TRBV4-2
d_gene: TRBD2
CDR3nt: TGTGCCAGCAGCGCCCTGACTAGCGGGCAAGGAGAGACCCAGTACTTC
CDR3aa: CASSALTSGQGETQYF

j_gene: TRBJ2-7
abundance: few
v_gene: TRBV12-5
d_gene: .
CDR3nt: TGTGCTAGTGGTTTGCCGCTGGGGGGTTCCTACGAGCAGTACTTC
CDR3aa: CASGLPLGGSYEQYF

j_gene: TRBJ2-3
abundance: .
v_gene: TRBV5-1
d_gene: TRBD1
CDR3nt: TGCGCCAGCAGCTCAGGGACAGGATTGACAGATACGCAGTATTTT
CDR3aa: CASSSGTGLTDTQYF

j_gene: TRBJ1-4
abundance: few
v_gene: TRBV20-1
d_gene: .
CDR3nt: TGCAGTGCTAGCGAGCACCTTAATGAAAAACTGTTTTTT
CDR3aa: CSASEHLNEKLFF

j_gene: TRBJ2-1
abundance: few
v_gene: TRBV7-9
d_gene: .
CDR3nt: TGTGCCAGCAGCGCTTCCCGGGACTTTGATTACAATGAGCAGTTCTTC
CDR3aa: CASSASRDFDYNEQFF

j_gene: TRBJ2-1
abundance: .
v_gene: TRBV7-2
d_gene: TRBD2
CDR3nt: TGTGCCAGCAGACTAGCGGGATACAATGAGCAGTTCTTC
CDR3aa: CASRLAGYNEQFF

j_gene: TRBJ2-7
abundance: few
v_gene: TRBV7-3
d_gene: .
CDR3nt: TGTGCCAGCAGAAGGCGGATCAGCTCCTACGAGCAGTACTTC
CDR3aa: CASRRRISSYEQYF

j_gene: TRBJ1-5
abundance: .
v_gene: TRBV3-1
d_gene: .
CDR3nt: TGTGCCAGCAGCCAGACCGGCAATCAGCCCCAGCATTTT
CDR3aa: CASSQTGNQPQHF

j_gene: TRBJ2-7
abundance: few
v_gene: TRBV18
d_gene: .
CDR3nt: TGTGCCAGCTCACCAGTAGCAGGGGATATGTCATACGAGCAGTACTTC
CDR3aa: CASSPVAGDMSYEQYF

j_gene: TRBJ2-5
abundance: few
v_gene: TRBV29-1
d_gene: TRBD1
CDR3nt: TGCAGCGGTACGACAGGGGAGACCCAGTACTTC
CDR3aa: CSGTTGETQYF

j_gene: TRBJ2-3
abundance: .
v_gene: TRBV24-1
d_gene: TRBD2
CDR3nt: TGTGCCACCAGCCCGGGACTAGCGGGGGGGCCGAGCACAGATACGCAGTATTTT
CDR3aa: CATSPGLAGGPSTDTQYF

j_gene: TRBJ2-7
abundance: few
v_gene: TRBV20-1
d_gene: .
CDR3nt: TGCAGTGCTAGGAACTCCTACGAGCAGTACTTC
CDR3aa: CSARNSYEQYF

j_gene: TRBJ2-1
abundance: few
v_gene: TRBV20-1
d_gene: TRBD1
CDR3nt: TGCAGTGCTAGCACCGGGACAGGGTGGGGCAATGAGCAGTTCTTC
CDR3aa: CSASTGTGWGNEQFF

j_gene: TRBJ2-7
abundance: many
v_gene: TRBV15
d_gene: .
CDR3nt: TGTGCCACCAGCAGTGCTCGATCCTACGAGCAGTACTTC
CDR3aa: CATSSARSYEQYF

j_gene: TRBJ1-5
abundance: .
v_gene: TRBV27
d_gene: .
CDR3nt: TGTGCCAGCAGTCCAGGGCCCCCCAGTCAGCCCCAGCATTTT
CDR3aa: CASSPGPPSQPQHF

j_gene: TRBJ1-4
abundance: .
v_gene: TRBV15
d_gene: TRBD1
CDR3nt: TGTGCCACCAGGGACAGGTCCTCAACTAATGAAAAACTGTTTTTT
CDR3aa: CATRDRSSTNEKLFF

j_gene: TRBJ1-2
abundance: once
v_gene: TRBV7-9
d_gene: TRBD1
CDR3nt: TGTGCCAGCAGCATCGACAGGGACGAGGGGGGCTACACCTTC
CDR3aa: CASSIDRDEGGYTF

j_gene: TRBJ1-6
abundance: few
v_gene: TRBV6-5
d_gene: TRBD1
CDR3nt: TGTGCCAGCAGTTACTCTCTAGGGGGCTCGGAGAATTCACCCCTCCACTTT
CDR3aa: CASSYSLGGSENSPLHF